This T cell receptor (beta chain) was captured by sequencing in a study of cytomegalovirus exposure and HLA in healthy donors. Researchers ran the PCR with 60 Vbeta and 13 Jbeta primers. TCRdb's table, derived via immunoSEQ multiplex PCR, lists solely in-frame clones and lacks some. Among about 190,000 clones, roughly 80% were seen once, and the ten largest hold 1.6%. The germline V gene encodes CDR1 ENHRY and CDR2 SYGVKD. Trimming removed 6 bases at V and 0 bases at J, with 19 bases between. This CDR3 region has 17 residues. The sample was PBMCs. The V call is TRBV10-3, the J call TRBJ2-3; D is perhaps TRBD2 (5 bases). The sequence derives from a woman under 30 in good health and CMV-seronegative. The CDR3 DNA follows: TGTGCCATCAGGGATCCAGCGGCGTTATCTAGCACAGATACGCAGTATTTT. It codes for CAIRDPAALSSTDTQYF.